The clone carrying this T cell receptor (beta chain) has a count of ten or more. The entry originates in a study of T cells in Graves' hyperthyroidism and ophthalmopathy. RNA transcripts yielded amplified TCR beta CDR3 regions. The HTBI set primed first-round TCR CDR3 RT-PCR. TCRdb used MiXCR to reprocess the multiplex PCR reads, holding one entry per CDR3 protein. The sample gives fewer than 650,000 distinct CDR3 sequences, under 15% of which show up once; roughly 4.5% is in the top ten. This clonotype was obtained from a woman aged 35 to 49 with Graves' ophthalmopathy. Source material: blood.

CDR3 nucleotide sequence: TGTGCCAGCAGCTTAGTTCCAGAAGGAGAGACCCAGTACTTC. This gives the protein CASSLVPEGETQYF. The chain couples TRBV7-6 to TRBJ2-5; D is unresolved. Germline V lookup: CDR1 SGHVS, CDR2 FNYEAQ. V was trimmed by 1 base and J by 4 bases, leaving 10 bases between them. There are 14 residues in the CDR3.